The 17 T cell receptor beta chains below come from one sample, sequenced in a study of T cell responses to AZD1222 COVID-19 vaccine. Clones were read by immunoSEQ multiplex PCR, and TCRdb kept only the in-frame ones, dropping some. The sample lists 95,000 to 150,000 clones, around 84% seen once, with around 27% in the top ten. Here the sequenced sample was peripheral blood, taken 28 days after the second AZD1222 dose. The receptors were sampled from an adult who received the AZD1222 COVID-19 vaccine.

The chain has TRBV11-2 and TRBJ1-4; D unresolved. The germline gives CDR1 SGHAT, CDR2 FQNNGV. Between the trimmed V and J ends, which lost 0 bases and 1 base, there was a span of 9 bases. This CDR3 contains 16 residues. The CDR3 reads CASSLDNRGTNEKLFF. For the CDR3, the DNA is TGTGCCAGCAGCTTAGATAACCGAGGAACTAATGAAAAACTGTTTTTT.

The chain is built from TRBV5-6 and TRBJ1-5, with 9 bases lining up with TRBD1. The germline CDR1 and CDR2 sequences are SGHDT and YYEEEE. The length of the CDR3 is 16 residues. V shed 3 bases, J shed 4 bases, and the junction held 8 bases outside the gene matches. In nucleotides, the CDR3 is TGTGCCAGCAGCTCCCTCCGGGACAGGGCTAATCAGCCCCAGCATTTT. Translation gives CASSSLRDRANQPQHF.

This clone was picked up one time. The chain carries TRBV18 and TRBJ2-3, with TRBD1 matching 9 bases. The CDR3 runs to 15 residues. V lost 6 bases, J lost 2 bases, and 6 bases stayed unmatched. CDR1 and CDR2 from the germline V gene are KGHSH and LQKENI. CDR3 in amino acids: CASSPRDRATDTQYF. Here the CDR3 DNA reads TGTGCCAGCTCGCCCAGGGACAGGGCCACAGATACGCAGTATTTT.

This chain links TRBV6-5 with TRBJ1-3; the D is unclear. The CDR3 has 12 residues. Trimming pared 2 bases from V and 2 bases from J, leaving 1 base between. Per germline, CDR1 MNHEY and CDR2 SVGAGI. The DNA for the CDR3 is TGTGCCAGCAGTTACCCTGGAAACACCATATATTTT. It is translated as CASSYPGNTIYF.

V gene TRBV5-4 combines with J gene TRBJ2-7; 9 positions match TRBD1. V gave up 4 bases and J gave up 2 bases; unmatched junction bases: 7. Germline CDR1 reads SGHNT; CDR2 reads YYREEE (reference sequence). The CDR3 runs 15 residues. The CDR3 DNA follows: TGTGCCAGCAGCAAGAAGGACAGGGGACCCTACGAGCAGTACTTC. Amino acids: CASSKKDRGPYEQYF.

The V gene is TRBV7-8, the J gene TRBJ1-2; the D is unclear. The V and J ends lost 6 bases and 6 bases respectively, with 20 bases between them. Germline V gene sequence: CDR1 SGHVS, CDR2 FQNEAQ. The CDR3 length is 15 residues. The CDR3 DNA is TGTGCCAGCAGACCTACGACCGGGTCCTTTGATGGCTACACCTTC. This gives the protein CASRPTTGSFDGYTF.

The chain has TRBV7-2 and TRBJ2-2; 16 nucleotides agree with TRBD2. The CDR3 spans 19 residues. Germline CDR1 and CDR2: SGHTA and FQGNSA. The junction had 12 bases not matched to a gene; V was cut back by 7 bases and J by 4 bases. In nucleotides, the CDR3 is TGTGCCAGCACCCACCCGGGACTAGCGGGGGGGTATGGCACCGGGGAGCTGTTTTTT. Encoded protein: CASTHPGLAGGYGTGELFF.

V and J are TRBV5-1 and TRBJ2-6; D possibly matches TRBD1 or TRBD2 (6 bases each). Trimming removed 1 base at V and 0 bases at J, with 14 bases between. This CDR3 comprises 18 residues. The germline gives CDR1 SGHRS, CDR2 YFSETQ. The DNA of the CDR3 is TGCGCCAGCAGCTTGAACGGGGGCTCCCGCTCTGGGGCCAACGTCCTGACTTTC. Translation: CASSLNGGSRSGANVLTF.

The chain couples TRBV27 to TRBJ1-2; 7 bases are shared with TRBD1. Germline CDR1 MNHEY, CDR2 SMNVEV (reference sequence). The CDR3 length is 13 residues. V lost 6 bases, J lost 7 bases, and 8 bases stayed unmatched. The CDR3: CASRNDRDPGYTF. CDR3 bases: TGTGCCAGCAGGAACGACAGGGACCCTGGCTACACCTTC.

This clone was observed a handful of times. The chain employs TRBV3-1 (or the pseudogene TRBV3-2) and TRBJ1-1; TRBD1 might be the D (6 bases). Trimming shortened V by 1 base and J by 1 base, and 10 bases separated the two germline ends. Germline V gene sequence: CDR1 LGHDT, CDR2 YNNKEL (reference sequence). The CDR3 has 15 amino acids. The DNA of the CDR3 is TGTGCCAGCAGCCAAGTCAGGGGTTCGAACACTGAAGCTTTCTTT. It yields the protein CASSQVRGSNTEAFF.

J is TRBJ1-2 and V is TRBV28; 8 nucleotides match TRBD1. With V trimmed by 4 bases and J by 9 bases, 13 bases remained unmatched. The CDR3 has 15 amino acids. Germline-derived CDR1 and CDR2 are MDHEN and SYDVKM. The CDR3 region has the DNA TGTGCCAGCAGTTATTCACAGGGGGTTTTGATGAGCTACACCTTC. It encodes CASSYSQGVLMSYTF.

The chain uses TRBV5-8 and TRBJ1-4; possibly TRBD1 for D (5 bases). Germline values: CDR1 SGHTS, CDR2 YDEGEE. The CDR3 runs to 14 residues. Deletions cut 4 bases from V and 3 bases from J, with 10 bases between. The CDR3 DNA sequence: TGTGCCAGCAGCCCAGGGTCGGCTAATGAAAAACTGTTTTTT. It specifies CASSPGSANEKLFF. Looking up the rest from reference TRBV5-8 and TRBJ1-4 gives the full variable domain: EAGVTQSPTHLIKTRGQQATLRCSPISGHTSVYWYQQALGLGLQFLLWYDEGEERNRGNFPPRFSGRQFPNYSSELNVNALELEDSALYLCASSPGSANEKLFFGSGTQLSVL.

A remark on this clone: Germline and junction disagree at one end, which may indicate a read error. The V and J genes are TRBV15 and TRBJ2-3, with 9 bases identical to TRBD2. CDR1 LNHNV and CDR2 YYDKDF come from the germline V gene (reference sequence). CDR3 length: 14 residues. The CDR3 region has the DNA TGTGCCACCAGCAGAGAGGGACCGGGACTAGCTCAACTTTTT. Encoded protein: CATSREGPGLAQLF.

With respect to this clone: A read error may produce the germline difference seen at one junction end. The chain employs TRBV15 and TRBJ2-1, with D possibly TRBD2 on 6 matching bases. Germline CDR1 LNHNV, CDR2 YYDKDF (reference sequence). CDR3 length equals 16 residues. The CDR3 sequence: CAASRVTGRLDNEQFF. CDR3 in DNA: TGTGCCGCCAGCAGAGTTACGGGGAGACTAGACAATGAGCAGTTCTTC.

The V gene is TRBV19, the J gene TRBJ1-5, with D possibly matching TRBD1 (6 bases). Germline V CDR1 and CDR2: LNHDA, SQIVND (reference sequence). The CDR3 runs to 13 residues. Trimming shortened V by 7 bases and J by 3 bases, and 10 bases separated the two germline ends. The CDR3 nucleotides are TGTGCCAGTACTGACAGGCCCAATCAGCCCCAGCATTTT. It translates to CASTDRPNQPQHF. Drawing the rest from reference TRBV19 and TRBJ1-5, the complete variable domain is DGGITQSPKYLFRKEGQNVTLSCEQNLNHDAMYWYRQDPGQGLRLIYYSQIVNDFQKGDIAEGYSVSREKKESFPLTVTSAQKNPTAFYLCASTDRPNQPQHFGDGTRLSIL.

This chain connects TRBV12-3 or TRBV12-4 to TRBJ1-2, with D hard to call. V lost 2 bases and J 6 bases, leaving 4 bases between the germline ends. The CDR3 covers 11 residues. The DNA for the CDR3 is TGTGCCAGCAGTTTATCGGATGGCTACACCTTC. It codes for CASSLSDGYTF.

This clone was observed many times. The chain carries TRBV7-9 and TRBJ2-2; tentatively, D is TRBD1 (6 bases). V lost 1 base to trimming and J lost 1 base, with 7 bases between them. CDR3 size: 15 residues. Germline CDR1 is SEHNR and CDR2 is FQNEAQ (reference sequence). As DNA, the CDR3 is TGTGCCAGCAGCTTAGACAGGGAGAACACCGGGGAGCTGTTTTTT. This codes for CASSLDRENTGELFF.